What follows are 22 T cell receptor beta chains derived from one specimen sequenced in a study of TIL therapy for anti-PD-1-resistant metastatic lung cancer. Time point of the sample: pre-treatment sample, taken before nivolumab and TIL therapy. The libraries were made with immunoSEQ v3. TCRdb's copy holds only in-frame clones and misses some; the assay was immunoSEQ multiplex PCR. The repertoire holds fewer than 65,000 clones, with 75% to 90% as singletons. The sample consisted of blood, taken at baseline. The receptor set was obtained from a person aged 25-85 years with non-small cell lung cancer.

The rearrangement uses TRBV6-5 and TRBJ1-5, with D possibly matching TRBD1 (5 bases). Germline values: CDR1 MNHEY, CDR2 SVGAGI. This CDR3 has 15 residues. Between the trimmed V and J ends, which lost 6 bases and 2 bases, there was a span of 14 bases. The CDR3 DNA reads as TGTGCCAGCAGCCCAAAGGGGCGAGGCAATCAGCCCCAGCATTTT. Translation gives CASSPKGRGNQPQHF.

V is TRBV5-8 and J is TRBJ2-1; unclear D gene. Trimming took 4 bases from V and 0 from J, leaving 17 bases between them. The germline CDR1 and CDR2 sequences are SGHTS and YDEGEE. The CDR3 is made up of 17 amino acids. Here the CDR3 reads CASSPGQGGSSYNEQFF. The CDR3 coding sequence is TGTGCCAGCAGCCCTGGGCAAGGCGGCAGCTCCTACAATGAGCAGTTCTTC.

V and J are TRBV3-1 (or the pseudogene TRBV3-2) and TRBJ2-7; D may be TRBD1 (5 bases). The CDR3 extends over 16 amino acids. The V gene's germline CDR1 is LGHDT and CDR2 YNNKEL (reference sequence). The V gene lost 3 bases and the J gene lost 2 bases, with 17 bases spanning the gap. The CDR3 region is CASSHRHRRRAYEQYF. The CDR3 DNA reads as TGTGCCAGCAGCCACCGCCACAGGCGGAGAGCCTACGAGCAGTACTTC.

The count of this clone is one. The V call is TRBV12-3 or TRBV12-4, the J call TRBJ1-1, with unresolved D. Trimming shortened V by 6 bases and J by 5 bases, and 7 bases separated the two germline ends. The CDR3 is 11 amino acids. For the CDR3, the DNA is TGTGCCAGCAGAGCGGAGACTGAAGCTTTCTTT. It specifies CASRAETEAFF.

This chain uses TRBV5-4 with TRBJ2-5; 9 bases map to TRBD2. Germline trimming cut 4 bases from V and 5 bases from J; bases unmatched to any gene: 6. The germline V gene encodes CDR1 SGHNT and CDR2 YYREEE (reference sequence). This CDR3 is 14 amino acids long. The CDR3 nucleotides are TGTGCCAGCAGCCCAGCGGGGGGCTTTGAGACCCAGTACTTC. Its protein product is CASSPAGGFETQYF.

This clone was seen once. J is TRBJ1-1 and V is TRBV7-2; maybe TRBD1 (5 bases). Germline assignment: CDR1 SGHTA and CDR2 FQGNSA. V lost 5 bases and J lost 5, with 15 bases in between. This CDR3 is 14 amino acids long. The CDR3 spells CASSPQSGGTEAFF. In DNA, the CDR3 is TGTGCCAGCAGCCCCCAGTCCGGGGGGACTGAAGCTTTCTTT.

The V and J genes are TRBV19 and TRBJ2-3; D is undetermined. V was shortened by 6 bases and J by 0 bases, with 7 bases between the two germline ends. The CDR3 consists of 13 residues. Per the germline V gene, CDR1 is LNHDA and CDR2 is SQIVND (reference sequence). This chain's CDR3 is CASRKQSTDTQYF. The DNA for the CDR3 is TGTGCCAGTAGGAAACAAAGCACAGATACGCAGTATTTT.

The rearrangement joins TRBV4-2 to TRBJ2-1; D is unresolved. The CDR3 consists of 13 residues. Trimming left V 4 bases short and J 5 bases short, with 9 bases between. The germline CDR1 and CDR2 sequences are LGHNA and YNFKEQ. The CDR3 DNA reads as TGTGCCAGCAGCCGGTCAGTTAACAATGAGCAGTTCTTC. Amino acid sequence: CASSRSVNNEQFF.

V usage is TRBV6-2 or TRBV6-3 and J usage is TRBJ2-3, with 12 bases that match TRBD2. The CDR3 is 15 residues long. The ends lost 4 bases at V and 7 bases at J; junction bases unmatched: 6. CDR1 and CDR2 from the germline V gene are MNHEY and SVGEGT. CDR3 region: CASSSPSGRAYTQYF. CDR3 DNA sequence: TGTGCCAGCAGTTCCCCTAGCGGGAGGGCCTATACGCAGTATTTT.

The V and J genes are TRBV6-5 and TRBJ2-7; 8 positions match TRBD2. The CDR3 is 15 amino acids. Germline CDR1 and CDR2: MNHEY and SVGAGI. J lost 2 bases, V lost 2 bases, and 5 bases had no gene match. The CDR3 spells CASSYVAGGPYEQYF. The CDR3 nucleotides read TGTGCCAGCAGTTACGTGGCGGGAGGCCCCTACGAGCAGTACTTC.

The genes are TRBV6-6 and TRBJ1-5; no reliable D call. V was shortened by 7 bases and J by 2 bases, with 6 bases between the two germline ends. Germline values: CDR1 MNHNY, CDR2 SVGAGI (reference sequence). The CDR3 contains 12 residues. Written as DNA, the CDR3 is TGTGCCAGCAACGGGGGCAATCAGCCCCAGCATTTT. Translation gives CASNGGNQPQHF.

The rearrangement joins TRBV7-9 to TRBJ2-7; no clear D. Trimming shortened V by 0 bases and J by 7 bases, and 7 bases separated the two germline ends. The CDR3 is 12 residues long. Germline V gene data show CDR1 as SEHNR and CDR2 as FQNEAQ (reference sequence). In nucleotides, the CDR3 is TGTGCCAGCAGCTTAGCCGAGAGGGAGCAGTACTTC. Translating it yields CASSLAEREQYF.

The genes are TRBV6-1 and TRBJ2-5, with D unclear. The CDR3 has 15 amino acids. Trimming stripped 1 base from V and 0 bases from J, with 9 bases between. Germline V gene lookup returns CDR1 MNHNS and CDR2 SASEGT. In nucleotides, the CDR3 is TGTGCCAGCAGTGAAGTAACGTGGTACCAAGAGACCCAGTACTTC. Translation: CASSEVTWYQETQYF.

This clone was found once. J is TRBJ2-1 and V is TRBV7-2; a weak D match, TRBD2 (5 bases). CDR1 is SGHTA and CDR2 is FQGNSA in the germline V gene. V was pared by 2 bases and J by 5 bases, with 7 bases between. The CDR3 loop spans 13 amino acids. In DNA form, the CDR3 reads TGTGCCAGCAGCTTACTGCGGGACAATGAGCAGTTCTTC. The encoded protein is CASSLLRDNEQFF.

This clone was picked up a small number of times. The V call is TRBV7-9, the J call TRBJ1-2; D call uncertain. The CDR3 contains 13 residues. Germline-derived CDR1 and CDR2 are SEHNR and FQNEAQ (reference sequence). The germline V and J ends were trimmed by 2 bases and 3 bases, with 7 bases remaining between them. CDR3 DNA sequence: TGTGCCAGCAGCTTACAGGCGGACTATGGCTACACCTTC. The encoded protein is CASSLQADYGYTF.

V and J are TRBV12-2 and TRBJ1-1. TRBV12-2 is a pseudogene segment. This CDR3 comprises 15 residues. DNA for the CDR3: TGTGCAAGTCGCTTAGCGAGGATGGTAGGCACTGAAGCTTTCTTT. It specifies CASRLARMVGTEAFF.

This chain links TRBV12-5 with TRBJ2-2; no firm D call. Germline CDR1 and CDR2: LGHNT and FRNRAP. Trimming pared 5 bases from V and 9 bases from J, leaving 13 bases between. The CDR3 loop spans 13 amino acids. DNA of the CDR3: TGTGCTAGTGGTACATCGACTCCGCGGGAGCTGTTTTTT. Protein: CASGTSTPRELFF.

Only a few counts were recorded for this clone. This chain connects TRBV7-2 to TRBJ2-7; no definite D call. CDR3 length equals 12 residues. V was cut by 1 base and J by 6 bases, with 7 bases left in between. Looked up from germline, CDR1 is SGHTA and CDR2 is FQGNSA. This CDR3 reads CASSLGTPEQYF. The CDR3 DNA reads as TGTGCCAGCAGCTTAGGAACCCCCGAGCAGTACTTC.

The chain employs TRBV3-1 (or the pseudogene TRBV3-2) and TRBJ2-4, with D perhaps matching TRBD1 or TRBD2 (5 bases each). With 9 bases removed from V and 7 bases from J, the gap between germline ends came to 16 bases. This CDR3 is 13 amino acids long. Germline-derived CDR1 and CDR2 are LGHDT and YNNKEL (reference sequence). As DNA, the CDR3 is TGTGCCAGTTCGTTGGGGACGATTAACATTCAGTACTTC. It codes for CASSLGTINIQYF.

This clone was seen only a few times. CDR3 sequence: CASSRQGLYGDGELFF. In DNA, the CDR3 is TGCGCCAGCAGCCGACAGGGACTCTATGGGGACGGGGAGCTGTTTTTT. This chain links TRBV4-3 with TRBJ2-2; D is perhaps TRBD1 (7 bases). With 4 bases removed from V and 7 bases from J, the gap between germline ends came to 19 bases. The germline V gene has CDR1 LGHNA and CDR2 YSLEER. There are 16 residues in the CDR3.

The V gene is TRBV12-3 or TRBV12-4, the J gene TRBJ1-5; the D gene is possibly TRBD1 (5 bases). Trimming removed 3 bases from V and 4 bases from J, with 7 bases in between. The CDR3 sequence is 13 residues long. The CDR3, as DNA: TGTGCCAGCAGTTTCCAGGGTAATCAGCCCCAGCATTTT. Translation: CASSFQGNQPQHF.

J is TRBJ2-3 and V is TRBV6-5, with D hard to call. V lost 6 bases to trimming and J lost 0 bases, with 10 bases between them. Germline V CDR1 and CDR2: MNHEY, SVGAGI. The CDR3 extends over 14 amino acids. CDR3 amino acids: CASRKYTSTDTQYF. The CDR3 coding sequence is TGTGCCAGCAGAAAATACACTAGCACAGATACGCAGTATTTT.